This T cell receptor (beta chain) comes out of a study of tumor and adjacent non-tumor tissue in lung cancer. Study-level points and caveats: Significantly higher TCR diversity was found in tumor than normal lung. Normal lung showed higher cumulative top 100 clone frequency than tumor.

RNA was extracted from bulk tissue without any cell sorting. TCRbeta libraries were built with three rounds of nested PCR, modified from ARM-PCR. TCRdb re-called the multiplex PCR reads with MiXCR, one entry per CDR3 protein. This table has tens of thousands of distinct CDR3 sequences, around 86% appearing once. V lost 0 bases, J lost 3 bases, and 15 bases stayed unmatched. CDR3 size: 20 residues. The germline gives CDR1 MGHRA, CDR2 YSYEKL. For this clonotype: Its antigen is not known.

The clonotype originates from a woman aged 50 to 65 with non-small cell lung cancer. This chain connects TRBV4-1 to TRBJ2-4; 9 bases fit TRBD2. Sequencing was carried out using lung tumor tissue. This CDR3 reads CASSQEMWREGSLDKNIQYF. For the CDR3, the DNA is TGCGCCAGCAGCCAAGAGATGTGGCGGGAGGGTTCCTTAGACAAAAACATTCAGTACTTC.